This T cell receptor beta chain came from a study of type 1 regulatory T cells. Looking at the study overall: T-allo10 is an in vitro-generated, Tr1-enriched CD4 T cell product specific for alloantigen. Regarding the study as a whole: Compared with non-Tr1 cells, Tr1 cells showed a narrower TCR repertoire.

Germline V gives CDR1 SGHRS, CDR2 YFSETQ. This CDR3 is 13 amino acids long. The V segment lost 4 bases and the J segment 4 bases; nucleotides outside the gene matches: 2. TCRdb redid the calling of the reads with MiXCR, one entry per CDR3 protein. The data contain tens of thousands of distinct CDR3 sequences, over 9% of them singletons. This clonotype was counted at least ten times. Its specificity is not known. V is TRBV5-1 and J is TRBJ1-5, with 7 positions matching TRBD1. Sequenced sample: cultured non-Tr1 T cells, either the whole culture or a sorted T cell fraction (not recorded which). The sequence came from a human donor in good health. This CDR3 is CASSATGNQPQHF. The CDR3 DNA sequence: TGCGCCAGCAGCGCGACAGGGAATCAGCCCCAGCATTTT.